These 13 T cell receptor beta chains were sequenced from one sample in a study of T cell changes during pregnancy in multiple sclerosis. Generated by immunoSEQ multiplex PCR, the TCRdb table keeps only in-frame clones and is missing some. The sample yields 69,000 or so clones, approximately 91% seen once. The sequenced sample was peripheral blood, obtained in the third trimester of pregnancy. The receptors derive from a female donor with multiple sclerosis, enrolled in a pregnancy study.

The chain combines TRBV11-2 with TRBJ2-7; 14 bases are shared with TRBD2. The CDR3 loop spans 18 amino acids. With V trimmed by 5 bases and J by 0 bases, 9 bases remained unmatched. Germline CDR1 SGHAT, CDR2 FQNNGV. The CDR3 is CASSRTSGGRSSSYEQYF. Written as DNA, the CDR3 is TGTGCCAGCAGCCGGACTAGCGGGGGGAGATCGAGCTCCTACGAGCAGTACTTC.

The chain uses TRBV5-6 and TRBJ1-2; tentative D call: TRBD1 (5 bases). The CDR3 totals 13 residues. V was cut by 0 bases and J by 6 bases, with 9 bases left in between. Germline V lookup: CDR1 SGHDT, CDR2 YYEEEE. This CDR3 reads CASSLEGLDGYTF. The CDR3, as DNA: TGTGCCAGCAGCTTGGAGGGGCTGGATGGCTACACCTTC.

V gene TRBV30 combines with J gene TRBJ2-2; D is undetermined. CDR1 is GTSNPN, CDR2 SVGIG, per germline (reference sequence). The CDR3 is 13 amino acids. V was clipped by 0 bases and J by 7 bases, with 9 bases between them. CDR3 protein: CAWSVRVYGELFF. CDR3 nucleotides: TGTGCCTGGAGTGTACGGGTTTACGGGGAGCTGTTTTTT.

The CDR3 DNA follows: TGTGCCACCACTAAGGACAGGGGCGGCACTGAAGCTTTCTTT. Translating gives CATTKDRGGTEAFF. The chain is built from TRBV5-4 and TRBJ1-1; 9 bases align to TRBD1. The CDR3 contains 14 residues. J gave up 4 bases and V 9 bases, and 10 bases lay outside the gene matches. Germline V gene data show CDR1 as SGHNT and CDR2 as YYREEE (reference sequence).

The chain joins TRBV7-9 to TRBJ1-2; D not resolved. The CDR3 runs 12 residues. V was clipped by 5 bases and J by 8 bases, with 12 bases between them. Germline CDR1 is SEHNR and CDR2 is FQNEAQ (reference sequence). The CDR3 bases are TGTGCCAGCAGCCGCCAACGGGGAGGCTACACCTTC. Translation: CASSRQRGGYTF. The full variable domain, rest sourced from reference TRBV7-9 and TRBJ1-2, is DTGVSQNPRHKITKRGQNVTFRCDPISEHNRLYWYRQTLGQGPEFLTYFQNEAQLEKSRLLSDRFSAERPKGSFSTLEIQRTEQGDSAMYLCASSRQRGGYTFGSGTRLTVV.

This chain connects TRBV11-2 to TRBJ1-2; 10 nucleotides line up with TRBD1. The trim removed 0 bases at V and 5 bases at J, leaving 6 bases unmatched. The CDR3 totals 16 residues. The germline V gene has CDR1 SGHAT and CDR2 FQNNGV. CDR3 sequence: CASSLDVGTGVYGYTF. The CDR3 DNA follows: TGTGCCAGCAGCTTAGATGTCGGGACAGGGGTTTATGGCTACACCTTC. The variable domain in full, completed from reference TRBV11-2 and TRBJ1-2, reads EAGVAQSPRYKIIEKRQSVAFWCNPISGHATLYWYQQILGQGPKLLIQFQNNGVVDDSQLPKDRFSAERLKGVDSTLKIQPAKLEDSAVYLCASSLDVGTGVYGYTFGSGTRLTVV.

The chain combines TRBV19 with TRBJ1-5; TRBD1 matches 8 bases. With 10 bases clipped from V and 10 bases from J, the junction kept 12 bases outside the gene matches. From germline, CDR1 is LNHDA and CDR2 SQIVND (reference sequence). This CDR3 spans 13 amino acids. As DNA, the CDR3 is TGTGCCACCTCAGACAGGGGAAGCGATCCCCAGCATTTT. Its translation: CATSDRGSDPQHF. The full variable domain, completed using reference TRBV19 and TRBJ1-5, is DGGITQSPKYLFRKEGQNVTLSCEQNLNHDAMYWYRQDPGQGLRLIYYSQIVNDFQKGDIAEGYSVSREKKESFPLTVTSAQKNPTAFYLCATSDRGSDPQHFGDGTRLSIL.

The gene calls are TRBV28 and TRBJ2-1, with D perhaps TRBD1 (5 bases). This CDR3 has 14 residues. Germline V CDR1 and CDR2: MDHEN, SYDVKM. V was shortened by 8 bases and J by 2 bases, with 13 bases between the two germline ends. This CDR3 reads CASGAGLPYNEQFF. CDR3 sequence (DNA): TGTGCCAGCGGGGCCGGTCTGCCCTACAATGAGCAGTTCTTC. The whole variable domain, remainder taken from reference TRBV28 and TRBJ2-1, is DVKVTQSSRYLVKRTGEKVFLECVQDMDHENMFWYRQDPGLGLRLIYFSYDVKMKEKGDIPEGYSVSREKKERFSLILESASTNQTSMYLCASGAGLPYNEQFFGPGTRLTVL.

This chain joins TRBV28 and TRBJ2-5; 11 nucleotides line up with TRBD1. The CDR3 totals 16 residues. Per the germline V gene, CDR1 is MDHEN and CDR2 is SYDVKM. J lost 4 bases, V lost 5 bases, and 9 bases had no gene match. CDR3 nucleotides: TGTGCCAGCAGTATTGGGGACAGGGGGTTCCGAGAGACCCAGTACTTC. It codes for CASSIGDRGFRETQYF.

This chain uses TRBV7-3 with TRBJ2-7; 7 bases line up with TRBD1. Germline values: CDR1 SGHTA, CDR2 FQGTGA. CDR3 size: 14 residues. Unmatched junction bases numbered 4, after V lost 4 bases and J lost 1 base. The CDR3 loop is CASSSSGQSYEQYF. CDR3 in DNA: TGTGCCAGCAGCTCTTCGGGACAGTCCTACGAGCAGTACTTC.

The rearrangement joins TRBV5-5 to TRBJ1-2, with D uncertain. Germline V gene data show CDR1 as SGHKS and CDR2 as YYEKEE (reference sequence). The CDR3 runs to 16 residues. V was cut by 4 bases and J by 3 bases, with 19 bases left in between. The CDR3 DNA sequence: TGTGCCAGCAGCCACGTCGGGAGGGAGCCTTACTATGGCTACACCTTC. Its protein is CASSHVGREPYYGYTF.

The CDR3 nucleotides are TGCGCCAGCAGCCAGGCTACAGGATCATCCTATGGCTACACCTTC. Translating it yields CASSQATGSSYGYTF. The rearrangement uses TRBV4-3 and TRBJ1-2; D is perhaps TRBD1 (5 bases). V was pared by 3 bases and J by 4 bases, with 15 bases between. Germline CDR1 and CDR2: LGHNA and YSLEER. There are 15 residues in the CDR3.

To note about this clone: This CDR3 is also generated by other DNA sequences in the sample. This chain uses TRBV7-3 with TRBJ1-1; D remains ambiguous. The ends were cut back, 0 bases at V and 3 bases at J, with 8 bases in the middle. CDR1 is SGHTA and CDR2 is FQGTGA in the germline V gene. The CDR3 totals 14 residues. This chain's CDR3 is CASSLTGGDTEAFF. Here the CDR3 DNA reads TGTGCCAGCAGCTTAACAGGCGGTGACACTGAAGCTTTCTTT.